This TCR beta chain derives from a study of blood T cells in healthy people across ages. This clonotype was seen only a few times. The target antigen is unknown. Study findings and constraints: Older age coincided with a roughly linear decline in TCR beta diversity per million T cells. The study could not conclusively compare naive and antigen-experienced cells, given its unsorted PBMCs. Long-lived and aged donors differed, with more naive CD4+ cells and higher diversity in the long-lived.

Sample-barcoded 5' priming and a J-beta primer mix drove a second PCR of roughly 6 to 12 cycles. TCRdb reanalysed the 5' RACE reads using MiXCR and keeps one entry per CDR3 protein. The sample has over a million distinct CDR3 sequences, about 43% seen once. Source material: blood. The source is a woman under 30 in good health.

The CDR3, as DNA: TGTGCCAGCAGCGTTCTACAGCCAGATACGCAGTATTTT. It is translated as CASSVLQPDTQYF. This chain connects TRBV14 to TRBJ2-3; D uncertain. From germline, CDR1 is SGHDN and CDR2 FVKESK. V gave up 5 bases and J gave up 4 bases, with 10 bases separating them. The CDR3 is made up of 13 amino acids.